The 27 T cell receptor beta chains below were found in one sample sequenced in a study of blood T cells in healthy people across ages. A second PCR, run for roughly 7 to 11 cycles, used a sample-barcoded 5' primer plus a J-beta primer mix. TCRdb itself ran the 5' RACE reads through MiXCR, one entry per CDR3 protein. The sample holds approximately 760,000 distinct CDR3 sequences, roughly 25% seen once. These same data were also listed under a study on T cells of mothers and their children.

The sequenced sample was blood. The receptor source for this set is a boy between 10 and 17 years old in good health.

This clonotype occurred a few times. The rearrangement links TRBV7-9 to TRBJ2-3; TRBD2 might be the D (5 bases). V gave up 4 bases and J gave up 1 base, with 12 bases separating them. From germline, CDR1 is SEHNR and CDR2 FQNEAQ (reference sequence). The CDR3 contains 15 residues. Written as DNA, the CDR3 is TGTGCCAGCAGCTCGGCTACTAGAGGCACAGATACGCAGTATTTT. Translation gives CASSSATRGTDTQYF.

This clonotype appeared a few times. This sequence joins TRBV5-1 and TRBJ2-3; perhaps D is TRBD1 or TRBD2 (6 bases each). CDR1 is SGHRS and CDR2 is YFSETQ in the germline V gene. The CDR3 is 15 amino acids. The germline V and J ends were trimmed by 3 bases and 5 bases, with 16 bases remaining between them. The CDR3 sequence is CASSSDSGALDTQYF. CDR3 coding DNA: TGCGCCAGCAGCTCCGATTCGGGGGCTTTAGATACGCAGTATTTT.

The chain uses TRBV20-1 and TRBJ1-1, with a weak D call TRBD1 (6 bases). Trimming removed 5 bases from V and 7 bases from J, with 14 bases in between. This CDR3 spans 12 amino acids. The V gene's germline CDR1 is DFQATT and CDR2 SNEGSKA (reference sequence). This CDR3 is CSARYWDIEAFF. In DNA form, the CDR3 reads TGCAGTGCTCGTTACTGGGACATTGAAGCTTTCTTT.

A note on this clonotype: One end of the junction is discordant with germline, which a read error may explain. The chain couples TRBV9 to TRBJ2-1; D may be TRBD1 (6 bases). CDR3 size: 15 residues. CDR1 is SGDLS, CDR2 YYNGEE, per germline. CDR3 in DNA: TGTGCCAGCAGCGTAGCAGGGGAGCGGTACAATCAGCAGTTCTTC. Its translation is CASSVAGERYNQQFF.

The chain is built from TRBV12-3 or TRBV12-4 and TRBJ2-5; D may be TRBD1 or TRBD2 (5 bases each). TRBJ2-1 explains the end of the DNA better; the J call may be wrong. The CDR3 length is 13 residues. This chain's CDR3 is CASSLAWGNEQFF. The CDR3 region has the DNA TGTGCCAGCAGTTTAGCGTGGGGGAATGAGCAGTTCTTC.

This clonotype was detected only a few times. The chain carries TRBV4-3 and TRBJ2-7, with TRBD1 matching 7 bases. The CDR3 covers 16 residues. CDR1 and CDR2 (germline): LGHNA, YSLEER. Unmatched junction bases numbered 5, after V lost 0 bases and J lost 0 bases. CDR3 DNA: TGCGCCAGCAGCCAAGATACGACAGGGTACTCCTACGAGCAGTACTTC. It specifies CASSQDTTGYSYEQYF.

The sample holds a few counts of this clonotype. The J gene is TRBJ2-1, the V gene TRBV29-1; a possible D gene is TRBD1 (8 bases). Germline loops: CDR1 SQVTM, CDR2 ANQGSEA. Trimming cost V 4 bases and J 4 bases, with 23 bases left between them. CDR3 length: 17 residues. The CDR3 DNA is TGCAGCGTTGCCTTACCCAGACAGGGGAGGGGATACAATGAGCAGTTCTTC. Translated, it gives CSVALPRQGRGYNEQFF.

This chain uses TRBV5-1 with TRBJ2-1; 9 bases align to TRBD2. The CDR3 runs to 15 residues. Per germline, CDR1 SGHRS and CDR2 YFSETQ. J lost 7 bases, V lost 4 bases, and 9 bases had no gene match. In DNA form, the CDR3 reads TGCGCCAGCAGCCCCTTAGCGGGAGTAGAAAATGAGCAGTTCTTC. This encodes CASSPLAGVENEQFF. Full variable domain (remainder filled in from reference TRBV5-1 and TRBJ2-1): KAGVTQTPRYLIKTRGQQVTLSCSPISGHRSVSWYQQTPGQGLQFLFEYFSETQRNKGNFPGRFSGRQFSNSRSEMNVSTLELGDSALYLCASSPLAGVENEQFFGPGTRLTVL.

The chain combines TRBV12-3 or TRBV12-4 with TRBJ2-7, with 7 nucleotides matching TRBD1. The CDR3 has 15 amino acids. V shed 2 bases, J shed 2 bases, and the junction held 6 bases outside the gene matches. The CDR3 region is CASSLTGTVPYEQYF. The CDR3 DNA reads TGTGCCAGCAGTTTAACCGGGACAGTCCCCTACGAGCAGTACTTC.

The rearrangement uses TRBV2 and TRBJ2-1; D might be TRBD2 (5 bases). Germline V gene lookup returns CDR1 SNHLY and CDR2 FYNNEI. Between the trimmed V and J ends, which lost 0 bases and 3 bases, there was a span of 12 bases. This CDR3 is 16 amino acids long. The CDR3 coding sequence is TGTGCCAGCAGTGAAGCTACCAGCGGCCACTACAATGAGCAGTTCTTC. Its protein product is CASSEATSGHYNEQFF.

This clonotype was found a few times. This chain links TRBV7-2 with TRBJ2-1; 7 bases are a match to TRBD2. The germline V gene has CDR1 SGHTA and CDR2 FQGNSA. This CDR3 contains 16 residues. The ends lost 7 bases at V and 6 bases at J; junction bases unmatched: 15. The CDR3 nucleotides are TGTGCCAGCACCCTAGTGAGCGGGACGATTGGCAATGAGCAGTTCTTC. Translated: CASTLVSGTIGNEQFF.

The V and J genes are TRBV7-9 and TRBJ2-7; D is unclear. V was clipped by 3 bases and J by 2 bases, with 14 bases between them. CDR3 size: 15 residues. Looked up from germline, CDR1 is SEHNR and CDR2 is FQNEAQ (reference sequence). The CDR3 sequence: CASSLGPGVTYEQYF. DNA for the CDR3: TGTGCCAGCAGCTTGGGTCCGGGCGTAACCTACGAGCAGTACTTC.

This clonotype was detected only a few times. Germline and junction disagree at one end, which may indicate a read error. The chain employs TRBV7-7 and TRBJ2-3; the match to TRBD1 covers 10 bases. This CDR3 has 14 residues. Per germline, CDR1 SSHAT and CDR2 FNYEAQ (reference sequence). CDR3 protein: CASSRGTGADTQYF. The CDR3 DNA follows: TGTGCTAGCAGCCGAGGGACAGGGGCAGATACGCAGTATTTT.

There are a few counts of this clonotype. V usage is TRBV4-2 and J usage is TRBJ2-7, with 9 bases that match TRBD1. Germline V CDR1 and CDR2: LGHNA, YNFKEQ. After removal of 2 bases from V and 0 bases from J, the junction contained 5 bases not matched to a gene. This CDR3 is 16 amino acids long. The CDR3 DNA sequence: TGTGCCAGCAGCCAACCCACGACAGGGGGCTCCTACGAGCAGTACTTC. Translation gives CASSQPTTGGSYEQYF.

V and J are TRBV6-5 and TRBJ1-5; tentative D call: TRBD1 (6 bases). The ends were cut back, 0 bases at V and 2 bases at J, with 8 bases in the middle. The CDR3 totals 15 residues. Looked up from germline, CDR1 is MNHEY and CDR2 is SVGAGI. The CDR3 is CASSYSHRGNQPQHF. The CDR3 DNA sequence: TGTGCCAGCAGTTACTCTCACAGGGGCAATCAGCCCCAGCATTTT.

The CDR3 coding sequence is TGCAGTGCTAGAGATGTAGGTCTAGCGGGAGGACGGCCGGTAGAGACCCAGTACTTC. Its protein is CSARDVGLAGGRPVETQYF. The V call is TRBV20-1, the J call TRBJ2-5; 11 bases line up with TRBD2. V was pared by 0 bases and J by 4 bases, with 16 bases of the junction left unmatched. In germline, CDR1 is DFQATT, CDR2 SNEGSKA (reference sequence). The CDR3 has 19 residues.

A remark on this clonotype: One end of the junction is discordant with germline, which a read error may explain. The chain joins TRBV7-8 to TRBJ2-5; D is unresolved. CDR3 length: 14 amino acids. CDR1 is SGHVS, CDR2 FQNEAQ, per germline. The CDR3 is CASSLNPRAETQYF. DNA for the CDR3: TGTGCCAGCAGCTTAAACCCTAGGGCAGAGACCCAGTACTTT.

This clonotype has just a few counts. The CDR3, as DNA: TGTGCCAGCAGCTTAGACAGGACTAGGACCCAGTACTTC. Protein sequence: CASSLDRTRTQYF. The chain joins TRBV7-3 to TRBJ2-5; weak D call: TRBD2 (7 bases). The germline CDR1 and CDR2 sequences are SGHTA and FQGTGA. CDR3 length: 13 amino acids. The ends were cut back, 2 bases at V and 7 bases at J, with 11 bases in the middle. The variable domain in full, completed from reference TRBV7-3 and TRBJ2-5, reads GAGVSQTPSNKVTEKGKYVELRCDPISGHTALYWYRQSLGQGPEFLIYFQGTGAADDSGLPNDRFFAVRPEGSVSTLKIQRTERGDSAVYLCASSLDRTRTQYFGPGTRLLVL.

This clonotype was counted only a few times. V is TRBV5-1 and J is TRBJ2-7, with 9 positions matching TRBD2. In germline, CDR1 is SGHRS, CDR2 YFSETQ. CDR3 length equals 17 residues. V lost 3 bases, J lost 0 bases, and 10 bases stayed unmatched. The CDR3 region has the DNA TGCGCCAGCAGCTCCACGCGGGCTAGCGGGATCTCCTACGAGCAGTACTTC. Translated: CASSSTRASGISYEQYF. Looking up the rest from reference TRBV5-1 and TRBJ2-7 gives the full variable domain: KAGVTQTPRYLIKTRGQQVTLSCSPISGHRSVSWYQQTPGQGLQFLFEYFSETQRNKGNFPGRFSGRQFSNSRSEMNVSTLELGDSALYLCASSSTRASGISYEQYFGPGTRLTVT.

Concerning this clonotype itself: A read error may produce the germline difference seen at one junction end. This CDR3 reads CASSSNSGPQATQYF. The CDR3 DNA follows: TGTGCCAGCAGTTCCAATAGCGGGCCACAAGCGACCCAGTACTTC. This rearrangement joins TRBV7-3 to TRBJ2-5; TRBD2 matches 7 bases. The germline gives CDR1 SGHTA, CDR2 FQGTGA. The CDR3 totals 15 residues.

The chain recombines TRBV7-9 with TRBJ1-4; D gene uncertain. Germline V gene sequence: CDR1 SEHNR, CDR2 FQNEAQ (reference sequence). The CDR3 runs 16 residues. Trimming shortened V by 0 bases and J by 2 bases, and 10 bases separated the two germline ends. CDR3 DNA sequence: TGTGCCAGCAGCTTAGCGGGAGTTTCGACTAATGAAAAACTGTTTTTT. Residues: CASSLAGVSTNEKLFF.

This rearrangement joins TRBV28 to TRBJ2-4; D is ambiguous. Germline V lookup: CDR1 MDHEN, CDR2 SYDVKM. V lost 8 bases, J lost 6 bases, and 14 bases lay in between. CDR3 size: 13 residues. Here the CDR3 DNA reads TGTGCCAGCGGCTCATCGTCCATAAACATTCAGTACTTC. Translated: CASGSSSINIQYF.

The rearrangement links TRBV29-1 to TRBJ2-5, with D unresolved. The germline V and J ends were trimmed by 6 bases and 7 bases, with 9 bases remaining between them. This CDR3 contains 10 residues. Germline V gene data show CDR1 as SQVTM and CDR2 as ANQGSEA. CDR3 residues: CSVPVGTQYF. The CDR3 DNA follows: TGCAGCGTCCCTGTAGGGACCCAGTACTTC.

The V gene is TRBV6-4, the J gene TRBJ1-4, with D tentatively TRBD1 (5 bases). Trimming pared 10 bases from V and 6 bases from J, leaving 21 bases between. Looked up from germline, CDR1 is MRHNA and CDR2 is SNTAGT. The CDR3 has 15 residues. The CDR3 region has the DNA TGTGCCATCAGGCGGTACCAGGGAGGGGATGAAAAACTGTTTTTT. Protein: CAIRRYQGGDEKLFF.

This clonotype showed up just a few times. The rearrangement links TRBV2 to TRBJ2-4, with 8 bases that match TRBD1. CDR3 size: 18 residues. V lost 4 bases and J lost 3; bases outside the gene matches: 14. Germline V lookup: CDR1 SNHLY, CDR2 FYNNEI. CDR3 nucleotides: TGTGCCAGCAGTGGCGGAAAGGGACAGGATTTCGACAAAAACATTCAGTACTTC. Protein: CASSGGKGQDFDKNIQYF. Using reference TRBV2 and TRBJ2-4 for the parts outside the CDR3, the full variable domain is EPEVTQTPSHQVTQMGQEVILRCVPISNHLYFYWYRQILGQKVEFLVSFYNNEISEKSEIFDDQFSVERPDGSNFTLKIRSTKLEDSAMYFCASSGGKGQDFDKNIQYFGAGTRLSVL.

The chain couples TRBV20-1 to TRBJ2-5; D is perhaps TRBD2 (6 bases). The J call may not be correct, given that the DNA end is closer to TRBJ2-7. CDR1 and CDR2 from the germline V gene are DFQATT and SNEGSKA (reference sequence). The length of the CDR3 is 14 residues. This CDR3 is CSADRDFSSYEQYF. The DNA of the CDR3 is TGCAGTGCTGACCGGGACTTCTCCTCCTACGAGCAGTACTTC.

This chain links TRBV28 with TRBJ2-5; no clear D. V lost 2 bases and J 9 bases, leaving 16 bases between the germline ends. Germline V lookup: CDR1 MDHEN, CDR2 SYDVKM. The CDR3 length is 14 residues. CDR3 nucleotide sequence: TGTGCCAGCAGTTTAATACCCCCCTCCGGACCCCAGTACTTC. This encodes CASSLIPPSGPQYF.